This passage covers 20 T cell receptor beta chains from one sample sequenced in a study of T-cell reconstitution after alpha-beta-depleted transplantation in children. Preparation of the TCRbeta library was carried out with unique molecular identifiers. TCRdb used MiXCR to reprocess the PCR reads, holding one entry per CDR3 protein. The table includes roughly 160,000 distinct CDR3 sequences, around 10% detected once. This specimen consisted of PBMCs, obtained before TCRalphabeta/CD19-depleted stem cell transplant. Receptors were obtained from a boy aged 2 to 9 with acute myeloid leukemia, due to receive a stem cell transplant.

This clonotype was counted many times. The CDR3 nucleotides read TGTGCCAGCAGCCAAGACGTCAGGGGCACCGGGGAGCTGTTTTTT. Amino acid sequence: CASSQDVRGTGELFF. The rearrangement uses TRBV3-1 and TRBJ2-2; maybe TRBD1 (6 bases). This CDR3 comprises 15 residues. Germline-derived CDR1 and CDR2 are LGHDT and YNNKEL (reference sequence). V lost 0 bases to trimming and J lost 4 bases, with 9 bases between them.

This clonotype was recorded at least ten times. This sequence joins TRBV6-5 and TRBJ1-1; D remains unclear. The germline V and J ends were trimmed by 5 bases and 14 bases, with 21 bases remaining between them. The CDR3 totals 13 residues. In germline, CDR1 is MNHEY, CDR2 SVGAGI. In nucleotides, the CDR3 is TGTGCCAGCAGTCGCTTGAGCAAGGACGAGAGGTTCTTT. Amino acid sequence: CASSRLSKDERFF.

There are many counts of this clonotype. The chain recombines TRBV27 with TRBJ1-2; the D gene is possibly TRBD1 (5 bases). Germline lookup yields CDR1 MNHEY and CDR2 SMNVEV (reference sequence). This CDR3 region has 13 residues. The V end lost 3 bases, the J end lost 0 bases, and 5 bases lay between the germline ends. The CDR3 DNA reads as TGTGCCAGCAGTTTGGGGGCTAACTATGGCTACACCTTC. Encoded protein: CASSLGANYGYTF.

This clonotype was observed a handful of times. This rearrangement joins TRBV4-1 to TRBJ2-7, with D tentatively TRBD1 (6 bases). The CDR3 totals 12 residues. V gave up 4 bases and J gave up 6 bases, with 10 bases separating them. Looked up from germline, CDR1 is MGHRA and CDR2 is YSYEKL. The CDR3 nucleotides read TGCGCCAGCAGCCGGACAGTCGGCGAGCAGTACTTC. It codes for CASSRTVGEQYF.

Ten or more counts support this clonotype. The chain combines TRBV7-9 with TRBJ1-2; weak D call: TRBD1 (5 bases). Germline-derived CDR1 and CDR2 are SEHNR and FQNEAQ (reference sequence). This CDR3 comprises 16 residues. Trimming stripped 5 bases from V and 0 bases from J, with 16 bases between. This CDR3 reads CASSGGEGRTNYGYTF. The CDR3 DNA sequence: TGTGCCAGCAGCGGGGGTGAAGGCCGTACTAACTATGGCTACACCTTC.

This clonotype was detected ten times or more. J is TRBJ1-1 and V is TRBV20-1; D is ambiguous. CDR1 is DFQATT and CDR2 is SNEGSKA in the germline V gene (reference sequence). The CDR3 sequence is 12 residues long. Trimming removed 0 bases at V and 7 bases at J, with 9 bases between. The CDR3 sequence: CSARERVLEAFF. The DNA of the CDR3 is TGCAGTGCTAGAGAACGTGTGCTTGAAGCTTTCTTT.

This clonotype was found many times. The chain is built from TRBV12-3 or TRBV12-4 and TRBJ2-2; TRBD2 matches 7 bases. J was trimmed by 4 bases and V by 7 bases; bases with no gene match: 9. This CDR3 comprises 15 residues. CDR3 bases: TGTGCCAGCACCGATGGGGGGAGGGCCACCGGGGAGCTGTTTTTT. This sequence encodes CASTDGGRATGELFF.

DNA for the CDR3: TGTGCCAGCAGTTTAGTTCCCGGTTGGGGAGAAATACTGAACACTGAAGCTTTCTTT. As protein: CASSLVPGWGEILNTEAFF. The chain employs TRBV12-3 or TRBV12-4 and TRBJ1-1; D is unresolved. The CDR3 has 19 amino acids. V shed 1 base and J shed 0 bases, with 21 bases lying between them.

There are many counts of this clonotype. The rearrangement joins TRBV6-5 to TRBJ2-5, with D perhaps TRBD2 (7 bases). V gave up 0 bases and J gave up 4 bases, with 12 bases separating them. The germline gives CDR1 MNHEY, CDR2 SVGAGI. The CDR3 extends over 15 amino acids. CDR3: CASSYSMRGRETQYF. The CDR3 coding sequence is TGTGCCAGCAGTTACTCGATGCGGGGGCGAGAGACCCAGTACTTC.

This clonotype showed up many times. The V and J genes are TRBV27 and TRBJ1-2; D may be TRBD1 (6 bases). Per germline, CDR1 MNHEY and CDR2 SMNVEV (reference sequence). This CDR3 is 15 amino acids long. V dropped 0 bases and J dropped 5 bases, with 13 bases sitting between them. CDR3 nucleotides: TGTGCCAGCAGTTTATCGCTAGGGGGAGATTATGGCTACACCTTC. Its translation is CASSLSLGGDYGYTF.

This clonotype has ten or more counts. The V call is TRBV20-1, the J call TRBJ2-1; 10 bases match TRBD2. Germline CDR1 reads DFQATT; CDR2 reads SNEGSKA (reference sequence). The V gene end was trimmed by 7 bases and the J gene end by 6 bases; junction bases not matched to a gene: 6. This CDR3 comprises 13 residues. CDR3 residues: CSVGTSAFNEQFF. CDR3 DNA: TGCAGTGTAGGGACTAGCGCCTTCAATGAGCAGTTCTTC.

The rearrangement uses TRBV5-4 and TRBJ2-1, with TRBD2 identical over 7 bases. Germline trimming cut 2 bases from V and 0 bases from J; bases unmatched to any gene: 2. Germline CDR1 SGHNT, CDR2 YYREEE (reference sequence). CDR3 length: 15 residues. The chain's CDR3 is CASSFRGDSYNEQFF. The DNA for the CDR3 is TGTGCCAGCAGCTTCCGGGGGGACTCCTACAATGAGCAGTTCTTC.

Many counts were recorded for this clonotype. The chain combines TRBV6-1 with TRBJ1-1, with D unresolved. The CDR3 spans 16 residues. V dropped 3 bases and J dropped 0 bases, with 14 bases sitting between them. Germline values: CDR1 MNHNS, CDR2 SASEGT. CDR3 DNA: TGTGCCAGCAGTGAGAAGAAATACACCTTGAACACTGAAGCTTTCTTT. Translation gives CASSEKKYTLNTEAFF.

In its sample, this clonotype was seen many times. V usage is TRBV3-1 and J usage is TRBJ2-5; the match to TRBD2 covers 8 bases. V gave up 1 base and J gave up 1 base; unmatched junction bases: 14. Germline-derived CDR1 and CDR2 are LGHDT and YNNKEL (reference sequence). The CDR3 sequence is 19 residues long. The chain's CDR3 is CASSQGLILASGSQETQYF. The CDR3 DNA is TGTGCCAGCAGCCAAGGATTAATCTTGGCTAGCGGGTCCCAAGAGACCCAGTACTTC.

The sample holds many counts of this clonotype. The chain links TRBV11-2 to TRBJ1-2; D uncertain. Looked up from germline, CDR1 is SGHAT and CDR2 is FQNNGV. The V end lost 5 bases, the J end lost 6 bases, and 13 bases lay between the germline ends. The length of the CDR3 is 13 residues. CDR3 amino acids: CASSPLGLDGYTF. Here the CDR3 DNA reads TGTGCCAGCAGCCCCCTAGGCTTAGATGGCTACACCTTC.

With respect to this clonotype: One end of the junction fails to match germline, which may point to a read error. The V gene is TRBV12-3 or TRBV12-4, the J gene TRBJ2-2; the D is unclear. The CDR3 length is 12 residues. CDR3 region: CASSPNTVELFF. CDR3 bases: TGTGCCAGCAGTCCCAACACCGTGGAGCTGTTTTTT.

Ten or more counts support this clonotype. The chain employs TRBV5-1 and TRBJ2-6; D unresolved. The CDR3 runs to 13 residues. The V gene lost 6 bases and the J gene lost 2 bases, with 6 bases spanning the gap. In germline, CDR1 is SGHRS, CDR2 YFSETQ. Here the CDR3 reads CASKTTGANVLTF. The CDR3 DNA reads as TGCGCCAGCAAGACCACTGGGGCCAACGTCCTGACTTTC.

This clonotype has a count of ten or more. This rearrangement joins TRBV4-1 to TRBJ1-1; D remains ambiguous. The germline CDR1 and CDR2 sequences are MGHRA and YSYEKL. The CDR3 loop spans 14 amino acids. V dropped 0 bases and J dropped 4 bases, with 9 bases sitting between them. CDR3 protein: CASSQDGSPTEAFF. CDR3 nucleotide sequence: TGCGCCAGCAGCCAAGATGGGTCCCCCACTGAAGCTTTCTTT.

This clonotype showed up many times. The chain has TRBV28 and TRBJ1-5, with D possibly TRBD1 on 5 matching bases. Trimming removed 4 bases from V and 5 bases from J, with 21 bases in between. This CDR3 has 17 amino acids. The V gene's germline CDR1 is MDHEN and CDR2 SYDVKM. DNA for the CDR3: TGTGCCAGCAGTTCATTCCGGGACGGGCAGGGCTATCAGCCCCAGCATTTT. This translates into CASSSFRDGQGYQPQHF.

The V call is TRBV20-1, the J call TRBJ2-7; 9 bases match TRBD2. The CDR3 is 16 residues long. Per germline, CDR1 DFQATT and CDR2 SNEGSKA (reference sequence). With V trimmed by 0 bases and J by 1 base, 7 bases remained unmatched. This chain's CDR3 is CSARDAGGRVSYEQYF. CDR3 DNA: TGCAGTGCTAGAGATGCCGGCGGGAGGGTATCCTACGAGCAGTACTTC.